This T cell receptor beta chain was profiled in a study of blood T cell repertoires in COVID-19. Clones were sequenced by immunoSEQ multiplex PCR, and TCRdb holds only the in-frame ones, with some missing. The sample contains 95,000 to 150,000 clones, 80% of which appear only once. This CDR3 is 14 amino acids long. Germline assignment: CDR1 SGHAT and CDR2 FQDESV (reference sequence). The V segment lost 5 bases and the J segment 4 bases; nucleotides outside the gene matches: 6. The clonotype originates from a man aged 55-75 years with active or convalescent COVID-19. This chain connects TRBV11-1 to TRBJ2-7; the match to TRBD1 covers 9 bases. Specimen: peripheral blood. The CDR3 region is CASSPRTGDYEQYF. CDR3 DNA: TGTGCCAGCAGCCCACGGACAGGGGATTACGAGCAGTACTTC.